The 2 T cell receptor beta chains reported below all come from one sample, sequenced in a study of shared clonotypes between healthy human individuals. Naivety among CD8 cells was defined by CD45RO negativity and positive CCR7 selection, thereby excluding terminally differentiated effector memory CD45RA+ cells. This table comes from immunoSEQ multiplex PCR, and its TCRdb copy is limited to in-frame clones, with some not included. The table includes about 2.1 million clones, around 93% detected once. Sequenced material: naive CD8+ T cells from PBMCs. The receptors derive from a man aged 18-30 years in good health. Some clones in this sample may be carry-over from other donors' samples.

This rearrangement joins TRBV4-3 to TRBJ2-1, with 11 bases that match TRBD2. Unmatched junction bases numbered 6, after V lost 4 bases and J lost 4 bases. Looked up from germline, CDR1 is LGHNA and CDR2 is YSLEER. The CDR3 extends over 16 amino acids. CDR3 nucleotides: TGCGCCAGCAGCCGCCTACTAGCGGGAGAATACAATGAGCAGTTCTTC. It yields the protein CASSRLLAGEYNEQFF.

V gene TRBV15 combines with J gene TRBJ2-3; a weak D match, TRBD1 (6 bases). The V gene's germline CDR1 is LNHNV and CDR2 YYDKDF (reference sequence). V lost 2 bases and J 0 bases, leaving 12 bases between the germline ends. The CDR3 runs to 16 residues. The CDR3 is CATSRLWTVSTDTQYF. The DNA of the CDR3 is TGTGCCACCAGCAGACTATGGACAGTAAGCACAGATACGCAGTATTTT.